The entry that follows covers one T cell receptor beta chain sequence. Under the authors' procedure: Amplification from reference gene primers served as the basis for estimated nucleated cell counts. Sequencing was performed with immunoSEQ multiplex PCR; in TCRdb, only in-frame clones are kept and a portion is missing. From that table come the V and J calls and clone size; the DNA was used to work out D and trimming. The table shows about 140,000 clones, with around 84% occurring only once. The germline V gene encodes CDR1 MDHEN and CDR2 SYDVKM. The CDR3 consists of 13 residues. Trimming cost V 6 bases and J 5 bases, with 13 bases left between them. The data stem from a study of blood T cell repertoires in COVID-19. Study-wide context: The United States, Italy and Spain were the sources of the acute and convalescent COVID-19 samples. Sample material is recorded as cDNA or gDNA derived from T cells, B-cell-depleted T cells, or PBMCs.

This chain connects TRBV28 to TRBJ1-2, with TRBD1 as a possible D gene (6 bases). The clonotype was recovered from a human donor in a cohort sampled during active COVID-19. The sample comprised peripheral blood. CDR3 in amino acids: CASSSGAWYGYTF. CDR3 coding DNA: TGTGCCAGCAGCTCAGGGGCCTGGTATGGCTACACCTTC.